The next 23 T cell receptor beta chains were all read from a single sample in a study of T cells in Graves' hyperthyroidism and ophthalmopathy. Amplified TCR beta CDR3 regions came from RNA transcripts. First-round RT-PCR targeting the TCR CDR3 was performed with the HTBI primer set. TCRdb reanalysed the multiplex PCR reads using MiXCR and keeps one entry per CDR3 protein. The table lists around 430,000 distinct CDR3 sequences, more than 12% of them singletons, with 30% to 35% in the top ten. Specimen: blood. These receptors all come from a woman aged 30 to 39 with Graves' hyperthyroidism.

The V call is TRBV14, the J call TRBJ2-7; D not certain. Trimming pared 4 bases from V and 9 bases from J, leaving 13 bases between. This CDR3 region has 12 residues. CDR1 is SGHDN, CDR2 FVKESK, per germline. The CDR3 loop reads CASSRVLRRQYF. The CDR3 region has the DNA TGTGCCAGCAGCCGCGTACTCAGGAGGCAGTACTTC.

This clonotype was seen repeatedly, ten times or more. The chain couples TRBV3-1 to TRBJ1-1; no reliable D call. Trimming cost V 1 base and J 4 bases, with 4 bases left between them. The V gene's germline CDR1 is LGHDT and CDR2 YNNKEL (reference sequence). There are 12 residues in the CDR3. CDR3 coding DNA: TGTGCCAGCAGCCAAGGTAGCACTGAAGCTTTCTTT. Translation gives CASSQGSTEAFF.

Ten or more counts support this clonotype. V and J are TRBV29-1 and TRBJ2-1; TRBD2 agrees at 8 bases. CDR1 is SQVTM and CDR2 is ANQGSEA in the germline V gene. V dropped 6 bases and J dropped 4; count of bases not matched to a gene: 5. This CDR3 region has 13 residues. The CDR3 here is CSVATSAYNEQFF. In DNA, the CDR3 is TGCAGCGTGGCGACTAGCGCTTACAATGAGCAGTTCTTC.

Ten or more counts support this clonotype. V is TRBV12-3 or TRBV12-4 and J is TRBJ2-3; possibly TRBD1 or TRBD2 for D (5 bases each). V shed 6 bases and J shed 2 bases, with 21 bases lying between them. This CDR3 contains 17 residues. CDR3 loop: CASSRLLGVGNTDTQYF. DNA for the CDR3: TGTGCCAGCAGCCGCCTACTGGGGGTTGGTAACACAGATACGCAGTATTTT.

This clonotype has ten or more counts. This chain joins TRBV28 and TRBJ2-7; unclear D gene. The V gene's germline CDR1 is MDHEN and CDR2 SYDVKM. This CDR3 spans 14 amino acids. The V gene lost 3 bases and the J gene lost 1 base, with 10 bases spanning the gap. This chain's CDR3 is CASSFVSGSYEQYF. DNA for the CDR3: TGTGCCAGCAGTTTTGTCTCTGGATCCTACGAGCAGTACTTC. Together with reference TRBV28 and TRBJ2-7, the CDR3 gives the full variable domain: DVKVTQSSRYLVKRTGEKVFLECVQDMDHENMFWYRQDPGLGLRLIYFSYDVKMKEKGDIPEGYSVSREKKERFSLILESASTNQTSMYLCASSFVSGSYEQYFGPGTRLTVT.

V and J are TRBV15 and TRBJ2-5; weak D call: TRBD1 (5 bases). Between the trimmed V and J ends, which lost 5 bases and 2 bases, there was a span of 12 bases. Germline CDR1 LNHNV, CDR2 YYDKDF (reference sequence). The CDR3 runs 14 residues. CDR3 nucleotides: TGTGCCACCAGCGACCGGACACATCAAGAGACCCAGTACTTC. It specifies CATSDRTHQETQYF.

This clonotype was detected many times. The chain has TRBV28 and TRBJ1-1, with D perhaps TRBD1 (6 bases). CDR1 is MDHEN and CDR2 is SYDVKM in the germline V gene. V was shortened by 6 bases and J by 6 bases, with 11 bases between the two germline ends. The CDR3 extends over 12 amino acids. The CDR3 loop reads CASRGQRSEAFF. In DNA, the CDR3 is TGTGCCAGCAGAGGACAGCGCTCTGAAGCTTTCTTT.

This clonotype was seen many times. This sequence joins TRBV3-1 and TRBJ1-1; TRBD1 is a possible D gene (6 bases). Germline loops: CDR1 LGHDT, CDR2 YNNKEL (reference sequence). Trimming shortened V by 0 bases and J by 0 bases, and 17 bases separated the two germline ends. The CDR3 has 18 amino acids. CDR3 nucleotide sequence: TGTGCCAGCAGCCAAGATGGGCAGGGGTTAAGGCTGAACACTGAAGCTTTCTTT. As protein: CASSQDGQGLRLNTEAFF.

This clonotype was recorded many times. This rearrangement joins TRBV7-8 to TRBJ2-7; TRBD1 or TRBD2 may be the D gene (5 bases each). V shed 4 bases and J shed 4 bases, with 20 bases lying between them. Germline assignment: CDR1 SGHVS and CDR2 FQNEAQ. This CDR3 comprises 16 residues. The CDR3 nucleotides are TGTGCCAGCAGCTGGAGACATGGGACCCATCCTTACGAGCAGTACTTC. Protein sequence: CASSWRHGTHPYEQYF.

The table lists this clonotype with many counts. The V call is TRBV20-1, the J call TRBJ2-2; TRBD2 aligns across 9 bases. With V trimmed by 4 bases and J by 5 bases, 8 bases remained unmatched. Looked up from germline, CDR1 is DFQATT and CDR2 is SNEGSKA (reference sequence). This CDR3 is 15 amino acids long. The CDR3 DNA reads TGCAGTGCTAACTTAGCGGGAGCCGGGACCGGGGAGCTGTTTTTT. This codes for CSANLAGAGTGELFF.

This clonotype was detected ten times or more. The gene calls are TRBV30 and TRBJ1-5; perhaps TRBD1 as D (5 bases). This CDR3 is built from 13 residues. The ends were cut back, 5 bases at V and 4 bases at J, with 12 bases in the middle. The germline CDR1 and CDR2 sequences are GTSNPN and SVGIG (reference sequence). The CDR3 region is CAWSGGGNQPQHF. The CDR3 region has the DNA TGTGCCTGGTCCGGGGGGGGGAATCAGCCCCAGCATTTT.

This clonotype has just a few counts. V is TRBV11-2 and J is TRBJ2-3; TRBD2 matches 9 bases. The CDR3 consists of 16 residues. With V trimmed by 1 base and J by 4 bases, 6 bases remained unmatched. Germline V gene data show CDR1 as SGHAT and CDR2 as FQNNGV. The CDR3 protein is CASSLVLGGRADTQYF. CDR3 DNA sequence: TGTGCCAGCAGCTTAGTTCTTGGCGGGAGGGCAGATACGCAGTATTTT.

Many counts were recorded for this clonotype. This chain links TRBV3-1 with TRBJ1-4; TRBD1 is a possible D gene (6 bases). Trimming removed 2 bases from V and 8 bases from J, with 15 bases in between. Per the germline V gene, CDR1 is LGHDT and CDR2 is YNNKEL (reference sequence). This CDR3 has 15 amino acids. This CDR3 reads CASSQRETGREKLFF. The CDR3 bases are TGTGCCAGCAGCCAACGCGAGACAGGAAGGGAAAAACTGTTTTTT.

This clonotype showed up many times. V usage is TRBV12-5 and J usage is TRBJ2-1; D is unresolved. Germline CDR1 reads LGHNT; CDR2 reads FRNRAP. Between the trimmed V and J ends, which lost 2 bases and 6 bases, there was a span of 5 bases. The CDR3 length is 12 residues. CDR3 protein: CASGLLTNEQFF. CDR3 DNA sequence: TGTGCTAGTGGTTTGTTGACCAATGAGCAGTTCTTC.

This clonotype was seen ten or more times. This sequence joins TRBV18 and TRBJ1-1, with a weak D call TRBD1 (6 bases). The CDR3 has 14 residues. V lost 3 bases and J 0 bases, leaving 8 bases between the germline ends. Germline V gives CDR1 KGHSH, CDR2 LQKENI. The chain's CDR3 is CASSPDRMNTEAFF. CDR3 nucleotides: TGTGCCAGCTCACCCGACAGGATGAACACTGAAGCTTTCTTT.

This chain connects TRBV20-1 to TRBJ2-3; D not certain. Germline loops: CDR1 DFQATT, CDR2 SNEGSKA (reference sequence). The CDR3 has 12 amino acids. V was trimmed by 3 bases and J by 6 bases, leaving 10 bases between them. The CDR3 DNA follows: TGCAGTGCTAGTGCGGCCGGGGATACGCAGTATTTT. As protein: CSASAAGDTQYF.

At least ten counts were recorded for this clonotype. In DNA, the CDR3 is TGTGCCAGCAGCCAAGGATTAGCGGGGGCGGGTTACAATGAGCAGTTCTTC. Protein sequence: CASSQGLAGAGYNEQFF. The chain recombines TRBV3-1 with TRBJ2-1, with 9 bases aligning to TRBD2. V gave up 1 base and J gave up 4 bases; unmatched junction bases: 8. This CDR3 region has 17 residues. In germline, CDR1 is LGHDT, CDR2 YNNKEL (reference sequence).

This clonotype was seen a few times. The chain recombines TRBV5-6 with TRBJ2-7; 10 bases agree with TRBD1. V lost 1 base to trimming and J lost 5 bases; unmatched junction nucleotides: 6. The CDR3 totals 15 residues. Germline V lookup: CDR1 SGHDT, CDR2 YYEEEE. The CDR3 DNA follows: TGTGCCAGCAGCTTGCCGGGACAGGGGATCAACGAGCAGTACTTC. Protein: CASSLPGQGINEQYF.

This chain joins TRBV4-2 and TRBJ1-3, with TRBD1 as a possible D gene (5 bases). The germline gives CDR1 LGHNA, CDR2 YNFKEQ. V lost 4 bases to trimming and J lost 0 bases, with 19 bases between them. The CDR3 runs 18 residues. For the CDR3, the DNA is TGTGCCAGCAGCCTACAACCCCCCGACAGAAGCTCTGGAAACACCATATATTTT. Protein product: CASSLQPPDRSSGNTIYF.

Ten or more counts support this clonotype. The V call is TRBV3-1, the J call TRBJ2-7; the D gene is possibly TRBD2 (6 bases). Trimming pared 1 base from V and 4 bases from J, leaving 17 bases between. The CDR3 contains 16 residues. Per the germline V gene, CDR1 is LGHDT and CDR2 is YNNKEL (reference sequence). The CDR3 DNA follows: TGTGCCAGCAGCCAAGGTCCCGATCTAGCGACTTACGAGCAGTACTTC. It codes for CASSQGPDLATYEQYF.

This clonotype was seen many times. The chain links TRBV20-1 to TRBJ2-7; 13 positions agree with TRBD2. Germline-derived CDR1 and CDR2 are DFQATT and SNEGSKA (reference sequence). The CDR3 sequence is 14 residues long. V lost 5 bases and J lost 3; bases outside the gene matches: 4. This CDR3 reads CSARGTSGIYEQYF. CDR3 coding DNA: TGCAGTGCTCGAGGGACTAGCGGGATCTACGAGCAGTACTTC.

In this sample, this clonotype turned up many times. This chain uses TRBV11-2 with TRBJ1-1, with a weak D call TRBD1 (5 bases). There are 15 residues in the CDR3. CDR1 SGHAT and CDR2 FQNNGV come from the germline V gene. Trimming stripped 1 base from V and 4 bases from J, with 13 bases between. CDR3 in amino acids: CASSLGFGTGTEAFF. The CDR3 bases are TGTGCCAGCAGCTTAGGATTCGGGACGGGCACTGAAGCTTTCTTT. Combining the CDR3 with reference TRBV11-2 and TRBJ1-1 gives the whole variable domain EAGVAQSPRYKIIEKRQSVAFWCNPISGHATLYWYQQILGQGPKLLIQFQNNGVVDDSQLPKDRFSAERLKGVDSTLKIQPAKLEDSAVYLCASSLGFGTGTEAFFGQGTRLTVV.

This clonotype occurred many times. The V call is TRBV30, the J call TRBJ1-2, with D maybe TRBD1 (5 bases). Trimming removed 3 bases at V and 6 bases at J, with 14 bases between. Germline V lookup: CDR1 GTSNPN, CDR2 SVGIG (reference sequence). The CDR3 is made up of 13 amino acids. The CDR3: CAWRGEGSNGYTF. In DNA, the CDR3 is TGTGCCTGGAGGGGTGAGGGGAGCAATGGCTACACCTTC.